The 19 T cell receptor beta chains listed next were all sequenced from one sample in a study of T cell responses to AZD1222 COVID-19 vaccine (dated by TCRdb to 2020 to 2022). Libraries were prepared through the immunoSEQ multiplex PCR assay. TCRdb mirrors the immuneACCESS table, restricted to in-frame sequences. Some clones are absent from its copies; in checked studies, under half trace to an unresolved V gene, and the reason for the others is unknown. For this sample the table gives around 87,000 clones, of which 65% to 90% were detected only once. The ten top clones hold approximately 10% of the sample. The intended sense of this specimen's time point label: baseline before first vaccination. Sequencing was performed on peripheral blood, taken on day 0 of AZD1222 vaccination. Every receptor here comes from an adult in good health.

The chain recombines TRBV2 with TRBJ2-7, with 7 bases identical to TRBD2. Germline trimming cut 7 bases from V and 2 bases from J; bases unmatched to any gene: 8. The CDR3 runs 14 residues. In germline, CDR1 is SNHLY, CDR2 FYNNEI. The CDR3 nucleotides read TGTGCCAGCAACCTGATGGGGGGGGCCTACGAGCAGTACTTC. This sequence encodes CASNLMGGAYEQYF.

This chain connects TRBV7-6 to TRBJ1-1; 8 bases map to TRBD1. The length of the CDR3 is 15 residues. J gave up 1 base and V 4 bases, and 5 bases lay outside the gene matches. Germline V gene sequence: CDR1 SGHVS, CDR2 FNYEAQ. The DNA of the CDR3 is TGTGCCAGCAGCTCAGCGACAGGGGCGAACACTGAAGCTTTCTTT. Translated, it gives CASSSATGANTEAFF.

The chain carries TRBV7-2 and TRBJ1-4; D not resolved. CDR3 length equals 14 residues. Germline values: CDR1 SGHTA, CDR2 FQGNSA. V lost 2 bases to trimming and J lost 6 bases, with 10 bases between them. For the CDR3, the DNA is TGTGCCAGCAGCTTATTTGGGGTTGATGAAAAACTGTTTTTT. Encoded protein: CASSLFGVDEKLFF.

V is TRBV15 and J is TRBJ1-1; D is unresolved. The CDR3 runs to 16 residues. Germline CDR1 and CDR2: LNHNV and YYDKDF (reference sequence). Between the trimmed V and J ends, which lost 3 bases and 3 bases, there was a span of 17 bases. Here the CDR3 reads CATSRGYGEAYTEAFF. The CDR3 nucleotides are TGTGCCACCAGCAGGGGTTACGGGGAGGCGTACACTGAAGCTTTCTTT. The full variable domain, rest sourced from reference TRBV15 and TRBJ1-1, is DAMVIQNPRYQVTQFGKPVTLSCSQTLNHNVMYWYQQKSSQAPKLLFHYYDKDFNNEADTPDNFQSRRPNTSFCFLDIRSPGLGDTAMYLCATSRGYGEAYTEAFFGQGTRLTVV.

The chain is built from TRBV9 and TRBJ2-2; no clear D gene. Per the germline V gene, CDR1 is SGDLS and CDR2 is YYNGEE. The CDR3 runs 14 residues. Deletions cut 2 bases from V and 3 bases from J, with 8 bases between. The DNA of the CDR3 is TGTGCCAGCAGCGTTCGACTCGACACCGGGGAGCTGTTTTTT. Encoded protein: CASSVRLDTGELFF.

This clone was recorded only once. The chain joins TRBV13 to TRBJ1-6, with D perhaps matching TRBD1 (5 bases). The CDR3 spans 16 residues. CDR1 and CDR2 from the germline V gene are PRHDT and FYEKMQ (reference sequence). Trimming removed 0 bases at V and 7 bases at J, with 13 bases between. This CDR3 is CASSLGGVDLNSPLHF. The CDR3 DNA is TGTGCCAGCAGCTTAGGAGGGGTCGATCTCAATTCACCCCTCCACTTT.

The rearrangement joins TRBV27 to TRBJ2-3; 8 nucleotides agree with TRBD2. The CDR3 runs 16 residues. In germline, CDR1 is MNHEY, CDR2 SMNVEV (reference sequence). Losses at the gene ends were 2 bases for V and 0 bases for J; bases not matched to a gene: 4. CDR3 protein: CASSLGAGESTDTQYF. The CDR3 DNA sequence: TGTGCCAGCAGTTTAGGAGCGGGAGAGAGCACAGATACGCAGTATTTT.

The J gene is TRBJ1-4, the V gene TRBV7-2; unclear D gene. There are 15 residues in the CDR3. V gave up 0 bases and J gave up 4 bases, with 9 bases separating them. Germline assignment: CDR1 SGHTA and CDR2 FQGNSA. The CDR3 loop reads CASSLAGQVNEKLFF. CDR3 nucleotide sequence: TGTGCCAGCAGCTTAGCAGGGCAGGTTAATGAAAAACTGTTTTTT.

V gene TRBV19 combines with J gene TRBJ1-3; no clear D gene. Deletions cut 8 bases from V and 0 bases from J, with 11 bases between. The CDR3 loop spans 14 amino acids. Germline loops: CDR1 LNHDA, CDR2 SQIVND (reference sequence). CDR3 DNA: TGTGCCAGTCTGGCACTGAGCTCTGGAAACACCATATATTTT. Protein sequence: CASLALSSGNTIYF.

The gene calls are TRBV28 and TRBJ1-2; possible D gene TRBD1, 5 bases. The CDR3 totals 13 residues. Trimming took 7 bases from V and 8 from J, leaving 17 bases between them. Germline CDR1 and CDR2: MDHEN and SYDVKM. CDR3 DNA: TGTGCCAGCACTACCGGGGGGGTGGAAGGCTACACCTTC. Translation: CASTTGGVEGYTF.

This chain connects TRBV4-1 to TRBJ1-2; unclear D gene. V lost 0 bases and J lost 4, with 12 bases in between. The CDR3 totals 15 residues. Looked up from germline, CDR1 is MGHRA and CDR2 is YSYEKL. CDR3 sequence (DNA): TGCGCCAGCAGCCAAGATAGAACGGGGATCTATGGCTACACCTTC. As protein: CASSQDRTGIYGYTF.

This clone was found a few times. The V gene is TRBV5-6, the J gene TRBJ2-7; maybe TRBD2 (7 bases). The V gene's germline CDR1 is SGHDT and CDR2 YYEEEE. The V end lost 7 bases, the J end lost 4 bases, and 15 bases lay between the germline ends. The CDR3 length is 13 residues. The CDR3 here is CASERGGAYEQYF. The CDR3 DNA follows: TGTGCCAGCGAGAGAGGGGGGGCTTACGAGCAGTACTTC.

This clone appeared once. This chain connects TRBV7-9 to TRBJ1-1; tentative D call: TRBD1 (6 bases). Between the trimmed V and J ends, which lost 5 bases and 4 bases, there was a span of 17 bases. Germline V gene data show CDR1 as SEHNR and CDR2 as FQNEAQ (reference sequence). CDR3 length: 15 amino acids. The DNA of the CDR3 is TGTGCCAGCAGCCCGATAGGGTCGACAGGCACTGAAGCTTTCTTT. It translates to CASSPIGSTGTEAFF.

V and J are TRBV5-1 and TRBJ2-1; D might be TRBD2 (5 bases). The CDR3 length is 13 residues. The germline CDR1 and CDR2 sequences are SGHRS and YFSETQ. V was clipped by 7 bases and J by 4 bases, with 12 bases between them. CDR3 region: CASHKSGYNEQFF. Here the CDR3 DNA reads TGCGCCAGCCATAAATCGGGGTACAATGAGCAGTTCTTC.

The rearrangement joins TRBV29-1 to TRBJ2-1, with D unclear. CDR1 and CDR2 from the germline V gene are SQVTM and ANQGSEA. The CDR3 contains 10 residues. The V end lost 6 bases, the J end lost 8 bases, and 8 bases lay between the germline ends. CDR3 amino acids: CSVALYEQFF. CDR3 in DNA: TGCAGCGTCGCCCTTTATGAGCAGTTCTTC.

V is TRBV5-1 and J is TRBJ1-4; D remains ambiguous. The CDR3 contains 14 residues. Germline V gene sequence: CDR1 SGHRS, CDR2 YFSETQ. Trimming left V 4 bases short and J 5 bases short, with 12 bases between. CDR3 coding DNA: TGCGCCAGCAGCGTAATAGGCAGGAATGAAAAACTGTTTTTT. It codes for CASSVIGRNEKLFF.

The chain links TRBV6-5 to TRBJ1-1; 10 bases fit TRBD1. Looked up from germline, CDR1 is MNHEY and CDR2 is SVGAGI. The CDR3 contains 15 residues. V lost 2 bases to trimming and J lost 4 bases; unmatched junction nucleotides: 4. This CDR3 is CASSYRRTGGTEAFF. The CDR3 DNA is TGTGCCAGCAGTTACCGTCGGACAGGGGGCACTGAAGCTTTCTTT.

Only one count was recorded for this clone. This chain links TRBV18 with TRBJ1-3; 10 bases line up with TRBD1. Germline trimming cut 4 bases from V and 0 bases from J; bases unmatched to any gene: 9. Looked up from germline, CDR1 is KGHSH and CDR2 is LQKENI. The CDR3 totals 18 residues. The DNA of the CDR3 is TGTGCCAGCTCACTTTCGCCGGGACAGGGGAACTCTGGAAACACCATATATTTT. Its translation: CASSLSPGQGNSGNTIYF.

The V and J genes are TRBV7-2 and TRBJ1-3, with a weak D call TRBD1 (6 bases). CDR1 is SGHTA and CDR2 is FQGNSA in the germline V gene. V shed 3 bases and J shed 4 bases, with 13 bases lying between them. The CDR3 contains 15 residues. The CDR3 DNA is TGTGCCAGCAGCTTCTCTAAGGGGGTGGGAAACACCATATATTTT. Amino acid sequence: CASSFSKGVGNTIYF.